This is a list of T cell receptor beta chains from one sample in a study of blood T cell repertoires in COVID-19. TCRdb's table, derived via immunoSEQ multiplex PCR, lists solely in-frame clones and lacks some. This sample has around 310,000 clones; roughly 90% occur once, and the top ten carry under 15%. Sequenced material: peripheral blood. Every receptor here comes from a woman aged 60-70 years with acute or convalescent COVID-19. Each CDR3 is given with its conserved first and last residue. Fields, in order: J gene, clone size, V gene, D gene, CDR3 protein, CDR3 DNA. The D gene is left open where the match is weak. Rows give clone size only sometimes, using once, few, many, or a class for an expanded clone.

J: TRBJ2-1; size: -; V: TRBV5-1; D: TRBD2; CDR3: CASSLAGASYNEQFF; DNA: TGCGCCAGCAGCTTAGCGGGGGCGTCCTACAATGAGCAGTTCTTC
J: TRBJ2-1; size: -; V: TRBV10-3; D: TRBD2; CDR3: CAISDASGGSYNEQFF; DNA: TGTGCCATCAGTGATGCCAGCGGGGGCTCCTACAATGAGCAGTTCTTC
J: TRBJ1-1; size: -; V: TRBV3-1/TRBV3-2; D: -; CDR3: CASSQGQARNTEAFF; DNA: TGTGCCAGCAGCCAGGGACAAGCGAGAAACACTGAAGCTTTCTTT
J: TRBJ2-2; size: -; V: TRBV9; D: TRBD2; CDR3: CASSVDVSGVTGELFF; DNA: TGTGCCAGCAGCGTAGATGTGAGCGGGGTTACCGGGGAGCTGTTTTTT
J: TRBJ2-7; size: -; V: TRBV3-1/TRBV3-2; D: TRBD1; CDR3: CASSHTTGTGSEQYF; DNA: TGTGCCAGCAGCCATACCACCGGGACAGGGTCCGAGCAGTACTTC
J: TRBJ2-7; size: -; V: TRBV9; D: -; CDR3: CASSVESGPSYEQYF; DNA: TGTGCCAGCAGCGTAGAAAGCGGGCCGTCCTACGAGCAGTACTTC
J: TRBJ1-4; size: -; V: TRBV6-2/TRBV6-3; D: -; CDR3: CASSLGGSDEKLFF; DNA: TGTGCCAGCAGCCTAGGGGGTTCGGATGAAAAACTGTTTTTT
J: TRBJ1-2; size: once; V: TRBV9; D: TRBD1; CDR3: CASSVVEGGQGGYTF; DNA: TGTGCCAGCAGCGTAGTTGAGGGGGGACAGGGTGGCTACACCTTC
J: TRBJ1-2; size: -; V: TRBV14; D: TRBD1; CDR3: CASSPGTGGGYTF; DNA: TGTGCCAGCAGCCCCGGGACAGGGGGTGGCTACACCTTC
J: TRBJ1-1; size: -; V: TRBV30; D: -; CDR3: CAQDKARGTEAFF; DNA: TGTGCCCAAGACAAGGCCCGTGGCACTGAAGCTTTCTTT
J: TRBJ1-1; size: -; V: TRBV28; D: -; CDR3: CASRLLGGGTEAFF; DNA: TGTGCCAGCAGACTGTTGGGGGGTGGCACTGAAGCTTTCTTT
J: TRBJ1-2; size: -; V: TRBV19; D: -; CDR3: CASSRTPGQGRVSYGYTF; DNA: TGTGCCAGTAGTCGAACCCCTGGGCAGGGAAGGGTTAGCTATGGCTACACCTTC
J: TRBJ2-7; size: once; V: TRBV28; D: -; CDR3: CASSGAYEQYF; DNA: TGTGCCAGCAGTGGGGCATACGAGCAGTACTTC
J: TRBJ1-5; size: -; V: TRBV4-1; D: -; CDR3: CASSQAAGVGSNQPQHF; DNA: TGCGCCAGCAGCCAAGCTGCGGGGGTAGGGAGCAATCAGCCCCAGCATTTT
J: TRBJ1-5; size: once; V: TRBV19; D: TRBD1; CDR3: CASSLLGTGVQWAQHF; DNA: TGTGCCAGTAGCCTTCTCGGGACAGGGGTTCAATGGGCCCAGCATTTT
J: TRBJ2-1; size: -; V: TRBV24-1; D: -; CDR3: CATSDTDREQFF; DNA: TGTGCCACCAGTGACACAGACAGGGAGCAGTTCTTC
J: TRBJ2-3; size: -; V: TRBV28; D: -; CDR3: CASSHYTQYF; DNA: TGTGCCAGCAGCCATTATACGCAGTATTTT
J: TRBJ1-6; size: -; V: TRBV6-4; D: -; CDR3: CASISYKQPLHF; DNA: TGTGCCAGCATATCGTATAAACAACCCCTCCACTTT
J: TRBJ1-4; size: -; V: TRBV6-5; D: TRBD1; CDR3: CASRQGAGEKLFF; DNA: TGTGCCAGCAGACAGGGGGCCGGGGAAAAACTGTTTTTT
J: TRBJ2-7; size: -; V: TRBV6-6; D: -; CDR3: CASSYRDTSYEQYF; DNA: TGTGCCAGCAGTTACAGGGACACCTCCTACGAGCAGTACTTC
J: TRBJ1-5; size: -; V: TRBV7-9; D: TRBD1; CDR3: CASSLAGTGPSQPQHF; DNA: TGTGCCAGCAGCTTAGCCGGGACAGGGCCTAGCCAGCCCCAGCATTTT
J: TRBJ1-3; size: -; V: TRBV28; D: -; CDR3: CATWGGQTGNTIYF; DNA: TGTGCCACCTGGGGGGGGCAAACTGGAAACACCATATATTTT
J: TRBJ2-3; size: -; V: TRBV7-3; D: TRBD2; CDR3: CASSPGLLSPWFPDTQYF; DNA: TGTGCCAGCAGCCCGGGACTACTAAGTCCCTGGTTCCCAGATACGCAGTATTTT
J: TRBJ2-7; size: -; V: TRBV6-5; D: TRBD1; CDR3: CASRKGQASYEQYF; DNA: TGTGCCAGCAGGAAGGGACAGGCCTCCTACGAGCAGTACTTC
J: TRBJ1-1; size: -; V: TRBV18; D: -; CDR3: CASSPQTENTEAFF; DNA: TGTGCCAGCTCACCTCAGACAGAGAACACTGAAGCTTTCTTT
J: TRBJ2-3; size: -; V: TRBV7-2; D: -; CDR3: CASSPPPIGADTQYF; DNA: TGTGCCAGCAGCCCCCCCCCTATAGGGGCAGATACGCAGTATTTT